The clone carrying this T cell receptor (beta chain) has only one observation. These data are taken from a study of blood T cell repertoires in COVID-19. Study context: The United States, Italy and Spain supplied acute and convalescent COVID-19 samples. Sources were T cells, B-cell-depleted T cells, or PBMCs; the material itself was cDNA or gDNA.

There are 14 residues in the CDR3. V gave up 2 bases and J gave up 2 bases, with 9 bases separating them. Germline V gene sequence: CDR1 SGDLS, CDR2 YYNGEE. Original handling: Amplification from reference gene primers served as the basis for estimated nucleated cell counts. The method was immunoSEQ multiplex PCR; TCRdb's version includes in-frame clones alone and lacks a portion of them. The V and J calls and clone size come from that table; D and trimming were worked out from the DNA. The data contain about 180,000 clones, around 85% of them singletons. The source material was peripheral blood. This receptor was identified in a man between 45 and 60 years old with active or convalescent COVID-19. This chain connects TRBV9 to TRBJ2-3; D is possibly TRBD1 (6 bases). The CDR3 sequence is CASSVRGSTDTQYF. The CDR3 nucleotides are TGTGCCAGCAGCGTCAGGGGCTCCACAGATACGCAGTATTTT.